This T cell receptor beta chain was captured in a study of cytomegalovirus exposure and HLA in healthy donors. This CDR3 contains 15 residues. Germline-derived CDR1 and CDR2 are SEHNR and FQNEAQ (reference sequence). Study findings and constraints: In vitro experiments confirmed that a few CMV-associated chains were specific for CMV antigens.

It was healthy bone marrow donors who served as donors. About this clone: Its target is unknown.

PCR employed 60 Vbeta and 13 Jbeta primers. Original analysis: Unique TCR beta chains numbered 60 million to 100 million in a later analysis, with about 11 million shared. Profiled with immunoSEQ multiplex PCR; TCRdb holds only in-frame clones, not every one. The DNA gave D and trimming, while V, J and clone size come from that table. The data show some 120,000 clones, around three quarters seen once. Sequences were obtained from PBMCs. This chain joins TRBV7-9 and TRBJ2-5; possible D gene TRBD1, 5 bases. TRBJ2-7 matches the DNA end more closely, so the J call is doubtful. The TCR comes from a man aged 25 to 40 in good health and CMV-seropositive. CDR3 amino acids: CASSLVGRVADEQYF. The CDR3 region has the DNA TGTGCCAGCAGCTTAGTTGGCAGGGTAGCCGACGAGCAGTACTTC.